These 8 T cell receptor beta chains were sequenced from one sample in a study of T cells after yellow fever vaccination (dated by TCRdb to between 2019 and 2020). The treatment or condition label here, explained by the study, means: live attenuated yellow fever vaccine strain. The library was made by 5' RACE. The data were produced on an Illumina HiSeq 2500. TCRdb passed the public sequencing reads through fastp at Q25 and MiXCR, retaining productive beta sequences. Each CDR3 protein gets just one entry, which takes the most common genes and DNA from the rows behind it. The sample profile shows a few hundred thousand distinct CDR3 sequences; approximately 7% of them were found once. In total, the top ten clones hold roughly a sixth of the sample. This material consisted of PBMCs, taken approximately 47 days after the first yellow fever vaccination. The receptor source for this set is a man in his late teens or twenties who received the YFV17D yellow fever vaccine.

Here the CDR3 reads CAWSVTGSSRQFF. As DNA, the CDR3 is TGTGCCTGGAGTGTAACCGGTAGTTCCCGGCAGTTCTTC. This chain joins TRBV30 and TRBJ2-1; D unresolved. Between the trimmed V and J ends, which lost 0 bases and 12 bases, there was a span of 15 bases. The CDR3 extends over 13 amino acids. Germline V gives CDR1 GTSNPN, CDR2 SVGIG (reference sequence).

This clonotype has more than one count but fewer than ten. The chain is built from TRBV5-1 and TRBJ1-1; 9 nucleotides line up with TRBD1. V lost 3 bases and J lost 4; bases outside the gene matches: 10. This CDR3 is 16 amino acids long. The germline V gene has CDR1 SGHRS and CDR2 YFSETQ. The CDR3: CASSSQGAKGGTEAFF. The CDR3 DNA reads as TGCGCCAGCAGCTCACAGGGGGCAAAGGGTGGCACTGAAGCTTTCTTT. The full variable domain, completed using reference TRBV5-1 and TRBJ1-1, is KAGVTQTPRYLIKTRGQQVTLSCSPISGHRSVSWYQQTPGQGLQFLFEYFSETQRNKGNFPGRFSGRQFSNSRSEMNVSTLELGDSALYLCASSSQGAKGGTEAFFGQGTRLTVV.

For this clonotype: A much larger clone lies a single base off, so this may be a read error. The V and J genes are TRBV3-1 and TRBJ2-3, with 10 bases matching TRBD2. The CDR3 covers 15 residues. The V segment lost 8 bases and the J segment 2 bases; nucleotides outside the gene matches: 7. The germline V gene has CDR1 LGHDT and CDR2 YNNKEL (reference sequence). CDR3: CASCPSGGPTDTQYF. The CDR3 nucleotides read TGTGCCAGCTGCCCTAGCGGGGGTCCCACAGATACGCAGTATTTT.

This clonotype was detected a few times. The rearrangement joins TRBV20-1 to TRBJ2-3; 8 bases are a match to TRBD2. The length of the CDR3 is 14 residues. The trim removed 6 bases at V and 4 bases at J, leaving 9 bases unmatched. Germline loops: CDR1 DFQATT, CDR2 SNEGSKA (reference sequence). The CDR3 protein is CSAPPGLGADTQYF. The CDR3 DNA is TGCAGTGCCCCTCCGGGACTAGGTGCAGATACGCAGTATTTT.

The chain has TRBV6-2 or TRBV6-3 and TRBJ2-7, with D perhaps given as TRBD1 or TRBD2 (5 bases each). V shed 4 bases and J shed 3 bases, with 10 bases lying between them. Germline V gene data show CDR1 as MNHEY and CDR2 as SVGEGT. The CDR3 length is 13 residues. The CDR3 here is CASSFGDLYEQYF. CDR3 nucleotide sequence: TGTGCCAGCAGTTTCGGGGACCTCTACGAGCAGTACTTC.

V gene TRBV12-3 or TRBV12-4 combines with J gene TRBJ1-2, with a possible D match to TRBD1 (5 bases). V shed 3 bases and J shed 2 bases, with 16 bases lying between them. The CDR3 loop spans 16 amino acids. In nucleotides, the CDR3 is TGTGCCAGCAGTTTTTTGGGGTGGGGGGGAAACTATGGCTACACCTTC. This translates into CASSFLGWGGNYGYTF.

This clonotype came up many times. The chain employs TRBV4-3 and TRBJ2-3; possibly TRBD1 for D (5 bases). Germline V gene data show CDR1 as LGHNA and CDR2 as YSLEER. The V gene lost 3 bases and the J gene lost 3 bases, with 7 bases spanning the gap. The CDR3 covers 13 residues. The CDR3 spells CASSQGPTDTQYF. CDR3 sequence (DNA): TGCGCCAGCAGCCAGGGGCCGACAGATACGCAGTATTTT.

This clonotype was counted only a few times. V and J are TRBV3-1 and TRBJ1-1, with TRBD1 as a possible D gene (5 bases). Germline CDR1 reads LGHDT; CDR2 reads YNNKEL (reference sequence). The CDR3 spans 17 residues. Trimming removed 5 bases from V and 0 bases from J, with 19 bases in between. CDR3 sequence reads: CASSSLGRPRMNTEAFF. The CDR3 nucleotides read TGTGCCAGCAGCTCCCTGGGGCGGCCTAGGATGAACACTGAAGCTTTCTTT.